These T cell receptor beta chains were read from a single sample in a study of blood T cell repertoires in COVID-19. The repertoire was sequenced with immunoSEQ multiplex PCR; TCRdb's copy has only in-frame clones and lacks some. Of 130,000 to 150,000 clones listed, around 83% were seen once; the top ten hold more than 2%. Sequenced input: peripheral blood. The receptors derive from a human donor with acute or convalescent COVID-19. The donor label of this sample is uncertain. The CDR3 runs from the conserved cysteine through the conserved F or W. The order of the fields is D gene, V gene, clone size, J gene, CDR3 protein, CDR3 DNA. D genes are given only for firm matches. Clone size appears in some rows only: once, few, many, or a class for an expanded clone.

d_call: .
v_call: TRBV10-3
clone_size: .
j_call: TRBJ1-2
cdr3_aa: CAISESRELPGYTF
cdr3_nt: TGTGCCATCAGTGAGTCTAGAGAACTACCCGGCTACACCTTC

d_call: TRBD1
v_call: TRBV5-5
clone_size: .
j_call: TRBJ1-4
cdr3_aa: CASSLLTGGDEKLFF
cdr3_nt: TGTGCCAGCAGCTTGCTAACAGGGGGCGATGAAAAACTGTTTTTT

d_call: .
v_call: TRBV7-3
clone_size: .
j_call: TRBJ2-1
cdr3_aa: CASSSPPDNEQFF
cdr3_nt: TGTGCCAGCAGCTCACCCCCGGACAATGAGCAGTTCTTC

d_call: .
v_call: TRBV7-9
clone_size: .
j_call: TRBJ1-1
cdr3_aa: CASSFSVGSEAFF
cdr3_nt: TGTGCCAGCAGCTTTTCGGTCGGGTCTGAAGCTTTCTTT

d_call: TRBD1
v_call: TRBV2
clone_size: .
j_call: TRBJ1-2
cdr3_aa: CASRGQGARGGYTF
cdr3_nt: TGTGCCAGCAGGGGACAGGGAGCCCGTGGCGGCTACACCTTC

d_call: .
v_call: TRBV24-1
clone_size: .
j_call: TRBJ2-1
cdr3_aa: CATSGSAGGGGFYNEQFF
cdr3_nt: TGTGCCACCAGTGGATCAGCGGGTGGGGGGGGCTTCTACAATGAGCAGTTCTTC

d_call: .
v_call: TRBV5-1
clone_size: .
j_call: TRBJ1-1
cdr3_aa: CASSPGSNTEAFF
cdr3_nt: TGCGCCAGCAGCCCGGGTTCGAACACTGAAGCTTTCTTT

d_call: .
v_call: TRBV7-6
clone_size: .
j_call: TRBJ1-1
cdr3_aa: CASSSQDSFHTEAFF
cdr3_nt: TGTGCCAGCAGCTCTCAGGACAGCTTTCACACTGAAGCTTTCTTT

d_call: TRBD1
v_call: TRBV24-1
clone_size: .
j_call: TRBJ1-1
cdr3_aa: CATSDLGGGRAFF
cdr3_nt: TGTGCCACCAGTGATTTAGGGGGCGGTCGCGCTTTCTTT

d_call: TRBD1
v_call: TRBV6-2/TRBV6-3
clone_size: .
j_call: TRBJ2-5
cdr3_aa: CASSSIRTGSRETQYF
cdr3_nt: TGTGCCAGCAGCTCCATCCGGACAGGGTCAAGGGAGACCCAGTACTTC

d_call: .
v_call: TRBV7-3
clone_size: .
j_call: TRBJ2-3
cdr3_aa: CASSAQPGLDSDTQYF
cdr3_nt: TGTGCCAGCAGCGCCCAACCGGGACTCGATTCGGATACGCAGTATTTT

d_call: TRBD1
v_call: TRBV5-1
clone_size: .
j_call: TRBJ2-2
cdr3_aa: CASRLDRNAGELFF
cdr3_nt: TGCGCCAGCAGACTGGACAGGAACGCCGGGGAGCTGTTTTTT

d_call: .
v_call: TRBV7-9
clone_size: .
j_call: TRBJ1-6
cdr3_aa: CASSLAGSGSVSPLHF
cdr3_nt: TGTGCCAGCAGCTTAGCCGGGTCAGGGTCGGTTTCACCCCTCCACTTT

d_call: TRBD2
v_call: TRBV3-1/TRBV3-2
clone_size: .
j_call: TRBJ2-1
cdr3_aa: CASSPGLAETNEQFF
cdr3_nt: TGTGCCAGCAGCCCTGGACTAGCGGAGACCAATGAGCAGTTCTTC

d_call: TRBD1
v_call: TRBV15
clone_size: .
j_call: TRBJ2-2
cdr3_aa: CATSRATGERELFF
cdr3_nt: TGTGCCACCAGCAGAGCAACAGGGGAGCGGGAGCTGTTTTTT

d_call: .
v_call: TRBV25-1
clone_size: few
j_call: TRBJ2-1
cdr3_aa: CASSEYRSTSGGNEQFF
cdr3_nt: TGTGCCAGCAGTGAATATAGGTCTACCTCCGGGGGCAATGAGCAGTTCTTC

d_call: .
v_call: TRBV7-2
clone_size: few
j_call: TRBJ1-5
cdr3_aa: CASSSTGSNQPQHF
cdr3_nt: TGTGCCAGCAGCTCCACAGGGTCCAATCAGCCCCAGCATTTT